The 12 T cell receptor beta chains below were found in one sample sequenced in a study of shared clonotypes between healthy human individuals. Produced via immunoSEQ multiplex PCR; TCRdb's table is partial and in-frame only. The table includes about a million clones, approximately 75% detected once. Material: memory CD4+ T cells from PBMCs. Subset meaning: CD45RA-negative fraction. These receptors all come from a man between 18 and 29 years old in good health. Some clones in this sample may be carry-over from other donors' samples.

This clone was seen repeatedly, ten times or more. The chain is built from TRBV23-1 and TRBJ1-5; D gene ambiguous. TRBV23-1 is filed as an ORF, its function uncertain. Trimming pared 2 bases from V and 1 base from J, leaving 21 bases between. The CDR3 covers 19 residues. DNA of the CDR3: TGCGCCAGCAGTCAACCATGGGTCCGAGGTTTAGGCAGCAATCAGCCCCAGCATTTT. It translates to CASSQPWVRGLGSNQPQHF.

The sample holds one count of this clone. V gene TRBV27 combines with J gene TRBJ2-6; D not certain. The CDR3 totals 14 residues. Per germline, CDR1 MNHEY and CDR2 SMNVEV (reference sequence). Trimming removed 3 bases from V and 4 bases from J, with 7 bases in between. The CDR3 loop reads CASSFLYGANVLTF. For the CDR3, the DNA is TGTGCCAGCAGTTTCTTATACGGGGCCAACGTCCTGACTTTC.

This chain joins TRBV19 and TRBJ1-2; D uncertain. Germline V lookup: CDR1 LNHDA, CDR2 SQIVND (reference sequence). V dropped 3 bases and J dropped 6 bases, with 11 bases sitting between them. There are 13 residues in the CDR3. This CDR3 reads CASSISIGHGYTF. The CDR3 region has the DNA TGTGCCAGTAGTATCTCGATCGGTCATGGCTACACCTTC. The full variable domain, with the rest looked up from reference TRBV19 and TRBJ1-2, is DGGITQSPKYLFRKEGQNVTLSCEQNLNHDAMYWYRQDPGQGLRLIYYSQIVNDFQKGDIAEGYSVSREKKESFPLTVTSAQKNPTAFYLCASSISIGHGYTFGSGTRLTVV.

The chain has TRBV4-2 and TRBJ2-1; 10 nucleotides agree with TRBD2. The length of the CDR3 is 17 residues. In germline, CDR1 is LGHNA, CDR2 YNFKEQ. Losses at the gene ends were 1 base for V and 2 bases for J; bases not matched to a gene: 5. The DNA of the CDR3 is TGTGCCAGCAGCCAAGCTAGCGGGAGATACCCCTACAATGAGCAGTTCTTC. Protein sequence: CASSQASGRYPYNEQFF.

With regard to this clone: Other nucleotide sequences in the sample specify the same CDR3. The V call is TRBV2, the J call TRBJ1-1, with a tentative D call TRBD1 (6 bases). Deletions cut 6 bases from V and 0 bases from J, with 11 bases between. Germline lookup yields CDR1 SNHLY and CDR2 FYNNEI. The CDR3 is 14 residues long. In DNA form, the CDR3 reads TGTGCCAGCAGCAGGCAGGGGATGAACACTGAAGCTTTCTTT. This codes for CASSRQGMNTEAFF.

J is TRBJ2-1 and V is TRBV7-9, with 9 bases identical to TRBD2. The J segment lost 12 bases and the V segment lost 2 bases, leaving 8 bases of the junction unmatched. The CDR3 covers 14 residues. The germline CDR1 and CDR2 sequences are SEHNR and FQNEAQ (reference sequence). The CDR3 DNA reads as TGTGCCAGCAGCTTAATGGCGGGAGGGCCCGGGCAGTTCTTC. As protein: CASSLMAGGPGQFF.

The rearrangement links TRBV19 to TRBJ1-2, with 7 bases identical to TRBD1. CDR1 and CDR2 (germline): LNHDA, SQIVND (reference sequence). The CDR3 contains 13 residues. Unmatched junction bases numbered 3, after V lost 5 bases and J lost 3 bases. The CDR3 here is CASSRQGYYGYTF. CDR3 nucleotides: TGTGCCAGTAGTCGACAGGGATACTATGGCTACACCTTC.

This chain's CDR3 is CASSSGPSYEQYF. In DNA, the CDR3 is TGTGCCAGCAGCTCGGGGCCCTCCTACGAGCAGTACTTC. V gene TRBV28 combines with J gene TRBJ2-7, with D perhaps matching TRBD1 or TRBD2 (5 bases each). Germline V gene data show CDR1 as MDHEN and CDR2 as SYDVKM. Trimming shortened V by 6 bases and J by 0 bases, and 9 bases separated the two germline ends. This CDR3 is built from 13 residues.

The J gene is TRBJ1-4, the V gene TRBV6-5; tentative D call: TRBD1 (6 bases). V gave up 7 bases and J gave up 6 bases, with 15 bases separating them. This CDR3 spans 14 amino acids. CDR1 is MNHEY, CDR2 SVGAGI, per germline. The CDR3 region has the DNA TGTGCCAGCAAAAGTTACAGGGCCCATGAAAAACTGTTTTTT. Protein product: CASKSYRAHEKLFF.

This clone was observed a few times. The gene calls are TRBV29-1 and TRBJ1-1; D gene ambiguous. Germline assignment: CDR1 SQVTM and CDR2 ANQGSEA. V was cut by 3 bases and J by 2 bases, with 7 bases left in between. This CDR3 has 12 amino acids. Here the CDR3 DNA reads TGCAGCGTTGACCCATCAAACACTGAAGCTTTCTTT. It translates to CSVDPSNTEAFF.

The genes are TRBV13 and TRBJ1-3; D unresolved. The germline V gene has CDR1 PRHDT and CDR2 FYEKMQ (reference sequence). The CDR3 sequence is 12 residues long. V dropped 8 bases and J dropped 2 bases, with 7 bases sitting between them. In DNA, the CDR3 is TGTGCCAGCTGCCGGGCTGGAAACACCATATATTTT. Amino acids: CASCRAGNTIYF.

This clone was picked up one time. This sample also contains other DNA sequences that code for the same CDR3. The rearrangement uses TRBV11-3 and TRBJ2-3; D gene ambiguous. The CDR3 is 12 amino acids. Germline CDR1 SGHNT, CDR2 YENEEA. V was pared by 4 bases and J by 4 bases, with 6 bases between. Here the CDR3 reads CASSSAPDTQYF. The CDR3 DNA reads TGTGCCAGCAGCTCGGCCCCAGATACGCAGTATTTT.